Listed here are 28 T cell receptor beta chains from one sample, sequenced in a study of T cells in Graves' hyperthyroidism and ophthalmopathy. Amplified regions were TCR beta CDR3 sequences from RNA transcripts. The primer set for the first-round RT-PCR of the TCR CDR3 was HTBI. TCRdb passed the multiplex PCR reads through MiXCR, listing each CDR3 protein once. This table holds some 350,000 distinct CDR3 sequences, around 15% found once. Input material: blood. These TCRs come from a woman in her sixties with Graves' ophthalmopathy.

In this sample, this clonotype turned up many times. This rearrangement joins TRBV2 to TRBJ2-2; D is tentatively TRBD1 or TRBD2 (5 bases each). Germline loops: CDR1 SNHLY, CDR2 FYNNEI. Trimming stripped 6 bases from V and 4 bases from J, with 12 bases between. The CDR3 sequence is 14 residues long. The CDR3: CASRGPRATGELFF. Written as DNA, the CDR3 is TGTGCCAGCAGGGGACCCCGGGCCACCGGGGAGCTGTTTTTT.

The V call is TRBV10-2, the J call TRBJ2-3; D call uncertain. Looked up from germline, CDR1 is WSHSY and CDR2 is SAAADI. The CDR3 has 14 amino acids. V lost 3 bases and J lost 2, with 9 bases in between. The CDR3 DNA sequence: TGCGCCAGCAGTGAAAGACGAGCCACAGATACGCAGTATTTT. Translated, it gives CASSERRATDTQYF.

At least ten counts were recorded for this clonotype. The chain joins TRBV7-2 to TRBJ2-1; perhaps D is TRBD1 or TRBD2 (6 bases each). The CDR3 has 17 amino acids. Germline lookup yields CDR1 SGHTA and CDR2 FQGNSA. V was trimmed by 5 bases and J by 0 bases, leaving 17 bases between them. The DNA of the CDR3 is TGTGCCAGCAGCGTTCCGGGGGCCTGGGGCTCCTACAATGAGCAGTTCTTC. Encoded protein: CASSVPGAWGSYNEQFF.

This clonotype was counted ten times or more. The J gene is TRBJ2-4, the V gene TRBV18; 10 nucleotides line up with TRBD1. From germline, CDR1 is KGHSH and CDR2 LQKENI. This CDR3 has 14 residues. V was pared by 5 bases and J by 8 bases, with 6 bases of the junction left unmatched. CDR3 protein: CASSWDRGEDIQYF. The DNA for the CDR3 is TGTGCCAGCTCATGGGACAGGGGAGAGGACATTCAGTACTTC.

This chain connects TRBV19 to TRBJ2-7, with 9 bases identical to TRBD2. With V trimmed by 4 bases and J by 2 bases, 6 bases remained unmatched. The CDR3 contains 15 residues. Germline V gene lookup returns CDR1 LNHDA and CDR2 SQIVND (reference sequence). The CDR3 reads CASSTKAGGPYEQYF. The CDR3 DNA follows: TGTGCCAGTAGTACCAAAGCGGGAGGTCCCTACGAGCAGTACTTC.

This clonotype has ten or more counts. The V gene is TRBV27, the J gene TRBJ1-1; 7 nucleotides line up with TRBD1. The CDR3 is made up of 15 amino acids. Germline CDR1 MNHEY, CDR2 SMNVEV (reference sequence). Germline trimming cut 2 bases from V and 1 base from J; bases unmatched to any gene: 4. The CDR3, as DNA: TGTGCCAGCAGTTTAAGGGGGACAGAGAACACTGAAGCTTTCTTT. Translated: CASSLRGTENTEAFF.

This clonotype was counted only a few times. J is TRBJ1-5 and V is TRBV15; TRBD1 agrees at 8 bases. The germline CDR1 and CDR2 sequences are LNHNV and YYDKDF (reference sequence). Trimming removed 4 bases from V and 2 bases from J; junction bases left unmatched: 10. The CDR3 is 17 amino acids. In DNA, the CDR3 is TGTGCCACCAGCACCGGACAGGGCCTTGGGGGCAATCAGCCCCAGCATTTT. Protein sequence: CATSTGQGLGGNQPQHF.

V usage is TRBV27 and J usage is TRBJ2-4, with D possibly TRBD1 on 6 matching bases. V was pared by 3 bases and J by 5 bases, with 14 bases between. Per the germline V gene, CDR1 is MNHEY and CDR2 is SMNVEV (reference sequence). This CDR3 has 15 amino acids. The CDR3 is CASSLAGTLQNIQYF. CDR3 coding DNA: TGTGCCAGCAGTTTGGCCGGGACACTCCAAAACATTCAGTACTTC.

In this sample, this clonotype turned up a few times. The chain links TRBV5-4 to TRBJ1-6; 7 bases are a match to TRBD1. Trimming took 3 bases from V and 7 from J; bases not matched to a gene: 7. The CDR3 runs 15 residues. CDR1 and CDR2 (germline): SGHNT, YYREEE (reference sequence). CDR3: CASSSTGDGNSPLHF. CDR3 bases: TGTGCCAGCAGCTCTACAGGGGACGGGAATTCACCCCTCCACTTT.

This clonotype was observed at least ten times. Written as DNA, the CDR3 is TGTGCCAGCAGTTCGGGACTACCGTACAATGAGCAGTTCTTC. Protein: CASSSGLPYNEQFF. The chain uses TRBV28 and TRBJ2-1; 7 nucleotides match TRBD2. V was clipped by 4 bases and J by 4 bases; unmatched bases: 4. Germline-derived CDR1 and CDR2 are MDHEN and SYDVKM. The CDR3 loop spans 14 amino acids.

This clonotype was seen a handful of times. This rearrangement joins TRBV7-3 to TRBJ2-7, with 10 bases fitting TRBD2. The V and J ends lost 0 bases and 4 bases, in that order; junction bases with no gene match: 9. CDR3 length: 17 residues. Per the germline V gene, CDR1 is SGHTA and CDR2 is FQGTGA. CDR3 coding DNA: TGTGCCAGCAGCTTAACGTTTGTAGCGGGAGGCAAATACGAGCAGTACTTC. Protein product: CASSLTFVAGGKYEQYF. The complete variable domain, with remaining parts taken from reference TRBV7-3 and TRBJ2-7, reads GAGVSQTPSNKVTEKGKYVELRCDPISGHTALYWYRQSLGQGPEFLIYFQGTGAADDSGLPNDRFFAVRPEGSVSTLKIQRTERGDSAVYLCASSLTFVAGGKYEQYFGPGTRLTVT.

In DNA, the CDR3 is TGTGCCAGCAGCGTAGGGGGCGGGACAGGGGTCGGCACAGATACGCAGTATTTT. It translates to CASSVGGGTGVGTDTQYF. The rearrangement links TRBV9 to TRBJ2-3, with 10 bases aligning to TRBD1. Trimming at V came to 0 bases and at J to 1 base, leaving 8 bases not matched to a gene. Germline loops: CDR1 SGDLS, CDR2 YYNGEE. The CDR3 is 18 amino acids.

This clonotype was detected only a few times. The rearrangement joins TRBV14 to TRBJ2-4; perhaps TRBD2 as D (7 bases). Germline CDR1 reads SGHDN; CDR2 reads FVKESK. There are 17 residues in the CDR3. The V end lost 7 bases, the J end lost 0 bases, and 19 bases lay between the germline ends. The CDR3, as DNA: TGTGCCAGCACCCCAGAACCGGGGGGCCTAGCCAAAAACATTCAGTACTTC. This translates into CASTPEPGGLAKNIQYF.

This clonotype came up many times. CDR3 sequence (DNA): TGTGCCAGTAGTCCATCGGACTTCACCGGGGAGCTGTTTTTT. Translation gives CASSPSDFTGELFF. The J gene is TRBJ2-2, the V gene TRBV19; D perhaps matches TRBD2 (5 bases). Germline CDR1 and CDR2: LNHDA and SQIVND (reference sequence). The CDR3 sequence is 14 residues long. V shed 5 bases and J shed 4 bases, with 11 bases lying between them.

The sample holds a few counts of this clonotype. J is TRBJ1-1 and V is TRBV6-1, with TRBD1 as a possible D gene (6 bases). Germline V gene lookup returns CDR1 MNHNS and CDR2 SASEGT. This CDR3 is 12 amino acids long. V was clipped by 10 bases and J by 8 bases, with 17 bases between them. Here the CDR3 reads CATTRTGGEAFF. DNA for the CDR3: TGTGCCACCACCCGAACGGGGGGCGAAGCTTTCTTT.

This clonotype was detected many times. The rearrangement joins TRBV20-1 to TRBJ2-7; possible D gene TRBD2, 6 bases. Germline V CDR1 and CDR2: DFQATT, SNEGSKA (reference sequence). CDR3 length: 15 amino acids. V was cut by 6 bases and J by 0 bases, with 18 bases left in between. The CDR3 here is CSAAIPGLPSYEQYF. CDR3 nucleotide sequence: TGCAGTGCAGCGATCCCGGGACTGCCCTCCTACGAGCAGTACTTC.

Ten or more counts support this clonotype. The chain combines TRBV11-1 with TRBJ2-1; a weak D match, TRBD2 (6 bases). The V gene's germline CDR1 is SGHAT and CDR2 FQDESV (reference sequence). The CDR3 spans 15 residues. V lost 4 bases and J lost 5, with 15 bases in between. The CDR3 loop is CASSSGVGIHNEQFF. DNA of the CDR3: TGTGCCAGCAGCTCGGGGGTGGGGATACACAATGAGCAGTTCTTC.

This clonotype was seen only a few times. The chain combines TRBV9 with TRBJ2-7; 12 bases agree with TRBD2. V lost 2 bases, J lost 2 bases, and 2 bases stayed unmatched. The CDR3 runs 15 residues. CDR1 is SGDLS and CDR2 is YYNGEE in the germline V gene. The CDR3 bases are TGTGCCAGCAGCGTCGGGACTAGCGGGCCCTACGAGCAGTACTTC. Translating gives CASSVGTSGPYEQYF. The variable domain in full, completed from reference TRBV9 and TRBJ2-7, reads DSGVTQTPKHLITATGQRVTLRCSPRSGDLSVYWYQQSLDQGLQFLIQYYNGEERAKGNILERFSAQQFPDLHSELNLSSLELGDSALYFCASSVGTSGPYEQYFGPGTRLTVT.

The sample holds a few counts of this clonotype. This sequence joins TRBV29-1 and TRBJ2-5, with 9 bases matching TRBD2. This CDR3 spans 14 amino acids. With V trimmed by 2 bases and J by 4 bases, 5 bases remained unmatched. Germline V gene lookup returns CDR1 SQVTM and CDR2 ANQGSEA. CDR3 bases: TGCAGCGTTGAAATAGCGGGAGTTGGAGAGACCCAGTACTTC. Residues: CSVEIAGVGETQYF. Using reference TRBV29-1 and TRBJ2-5 for the parts outside the CDR3, the full variable domain is SAVISQKPSRDICQRGTSLTIQCQVDSQVTMMFWYRQQPGQSLTLIATANQGSEATYESGFVIDKFPISRPNLTFSTLTVSNMSPEDSSIYLCSVEIAGVGETQYFGPGTRLLVL.

The chain has TRBV6-2 or TRBV6-3 and TRBJ2-5; D is unclear. The CDR3 contains 13 residues. Germline CDR1 and CDR2: MNHEY and SVGEGT. V was trimmed by 0 bases and J by 5 bases, leaving 7 bases between them. The CDR3 here is CASSYSAWETQYF. CDR3 in DNA: TGTGCCAGCAGTTACTCCGCATGGGAGACCCAGTACTTC.

This clonotype appeared many times. This chain links TRBV27 with TRBJ2-7; 8 nucleotides align to TRBD2. V dropped 6 bases and J dropped 0; count of bases not matched to a gene: 7. The CDR3 totals 15 residues. The germline V gene encodes CDR1 MNHEY and CDR2 SMNVEV (reference sequence). Here the CDR3 reads CASSLSGTHSYEQYF. The CDR3 nucleotides are TGTGCCAGCAGCCTTAGCGGGACCCACTCCTACGAGCAGTACTTC.

This clonotype was recorded at least ten times. The chain links TRBV6-1 to TRBJ1-2, with 9 bases aligning to TRBD1. This CDR3 has 14 amino acids. Looked up from germline, CDR1 is MNHNS and CDR2 is SASEGT. The V and J ends lost 6 bases and 4 bases, in that order; junction bases with no gene match: 6. Here the CDR3 reads CASSSGQGVYGYTF. The CDR3 DNA reads as TGTGCCAGCAGCTCGGGACAGGGCGTCTATGGCTACACCTTC.

This clonotype was seen a few times. CDR3 in DNA: TGTGCCAGCAGTTCCCGGACAGGTCGGTGGTACACCGGGGAGCTGTTTTTT. Protein sequence: CASSSRTGRWYTGELFF. The gene calls are TRBV7-2 and TRBJ2-2; 7 bases are shared with TRBD1. The V and J ends lost 6 bases and 3 bases, in that order; junction bases with no gene match: 13. The CDR3 sequence is 17 residues long. CDR1 is SGHTA, CDR2 FQGNSA, per germline.

The table lists this clonotype with many counts. The chain is built from TRBV11-2 and TRBJ2-7, with D unclear. The V gene lost 1 base and the J gene lost 3 bases, with 10 bases spanning the gap. Germline V gene lookup returns CDR1 SGHAT and CDR2 FQNNGV. CDR3 length: 14 amino acids. The chain's CDR3 is CASSLGPGVYEQYF. Here the CDR3 DNA reads TGTGCCAGCAGCTTAGGGCCGGGCGTCTACGAGCAGTACTTC.

The table lists this clonotype with a count of one. The chain uses TRBV5-1 and TRBJ2-1; 7 bases are shared with TRBD1. The CDR3 sequence is 15 residues long. The germline gives CDR1 SGHRS, CDR2 YFSETQ. Trimming took 3 bases from V and 4 from J; bases not matched to a gene: 7. CDR3 in DNA: TGCGCCAGCAGCTCAGGGGGAGTTTCTTACAATGAGCAGTTCTTC. Residues: CASSSGGVSYNEQFF.

This clonotype came up a few times. The J gene is TRBJ1-1, the V gene TRBV12-3 or TRBV12-4; D is unresolved. The CDR3 length is 13 residues. V lost 6 bases and J lost 0, with 8 bases in between. CDR3: CASRSPVNTEAFF. The CDR3 region has the DNA TGTGCCAGCAGGAGCCCAGTGAACACTGAAGCTTTCTTT.

In its sample, this clonotype was seen many times. The genes are TRBV2 and TRBJ2-4, with TRBD2 identical over 10 bases. This CDR3 region has 15 residues. With 8 bases clipped from V and 6 bases from J, the junction kept 10 bases outside the gene matches. The germline V gene encodes CDR1 SNHLY and CDR2 FYNNEI. The CDR3 is CASGPLAGSGNIQYF. CDR3 nucleotides: TGTGCCAGCGGCCCACTAGCGGGAAGTGGAAACATTCAGTACTTC.

Turning to this clonotype: This may arise from a read error, as a much more abundant clone is one base away. The chain couples TRBV28 to TRBJ1-2; 12 bases map to TRBD1. Germline CDR1 reads MDHEN; CDR2 reads SYDVKM. The CDR3 loop spans 17 amino acids. The ends lost 2 bases at V and 4 bases at J; junction bases unmatched: 8. The CDR3 sequence: CASSLGTGGVSGYGYTF. CDR3 nucleotide sequence: TGTGCCAGCAGTTTAGGGACAGGGGGCGTTTCGGGCTATGGCTACACCTTC.